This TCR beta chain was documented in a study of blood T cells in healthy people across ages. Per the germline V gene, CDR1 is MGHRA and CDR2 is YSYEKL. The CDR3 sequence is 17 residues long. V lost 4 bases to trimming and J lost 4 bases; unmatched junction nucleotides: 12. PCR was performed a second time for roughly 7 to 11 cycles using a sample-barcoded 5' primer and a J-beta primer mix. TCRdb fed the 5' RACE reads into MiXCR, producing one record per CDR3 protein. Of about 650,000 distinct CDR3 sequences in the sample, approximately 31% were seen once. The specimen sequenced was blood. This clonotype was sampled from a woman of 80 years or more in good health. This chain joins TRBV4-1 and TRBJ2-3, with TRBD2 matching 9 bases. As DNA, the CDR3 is TGCGCCAGCAGCCTCTCGATTCATAGCGGGAGCGCAGATACGCAGTATTTT. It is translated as CASSLSIHSGSADTQYF.